The next 4 T cell receptor beta chains were all read from a single sample in a study of blood T cell repertoires in COVID-19. Method: immunoSEQ multiplex PCR; TCRdb's copy keeps in-frame clones and lacks some. The sample has 250,000 to 400,000 clones; around 89% are singletons. The specimen sequenced was peripheral blood. These receptors were taken from a woman aged 25 to 39 with COVID-19, enrolled during active disease.

As DNA, the CDR3 is TGTGCCAGCAGCCACGGGGGGAACACTGAAGCTTTCTTT. It yields the protein CASSHGGNTEAFF. J is TRBJ1-1 and V is TRBV7-8; D is perhaps TRBD1 (5 bases). The CDR3 runs to 13 residues. Germline CDR1 reads SGHVS; CDR2 reads FQNEAQ. The germline V and J ends were trimmed by 5 bases and 1 base, with 8 bases remaining between them.

The rearrangement uses TRBV7-6 and TRBJ2-2; D might be TRBD1 (6 bases). Trimming removed 5 bases at V and 0 bases at J, with 10 bases between. The CDR3 is 15 residues long. Per germline, CDR1 SGHVS and CDR2 FNYEAQ. CDR3 DNA sequence: TGTGCCAGCAGCGCAGGGGTTTCGAACACCGGGGAGCTGTTTTTT. Encoded protein: CASSAGVSNTGELFF.

With regard to this clone: Compared with germline, one end of the junction differs, possibly owing to a read error. The chain links TRBV6-1 to TRBJ1-2; 7 positions agree with TRBD1. Germline values: CDR1 MNHNS, CDR2 SASEGT. The CDR3 sequence is 15 residues long. CDR3 amino acids: CASSEAVGTAGAQIF. The CDR3 DNA follows: TGTGCCAGCAGTGAAGCGGTGGGGACAGCGGGAGCTCAGATCTTC.

The gene calls are TRBV5-1 and TRBJ2-3; TRBD2 matches 10 bases. Trimming at V came to 4 bases and at J to 3 bases, leaving 11 bases not matched to a gene. CDR1 SGHRS and CDR2 YFSETQ come from the germline V gene. The CDR3 has 17 residues. CDR3 amino acids: CASSRGIAGGFTDTQYF. The CDR3 nucleotides read TGCGCCAGCAGCCGAGGGATAGCGGGGGGCTTTACAGATACGCAGTATTTT.